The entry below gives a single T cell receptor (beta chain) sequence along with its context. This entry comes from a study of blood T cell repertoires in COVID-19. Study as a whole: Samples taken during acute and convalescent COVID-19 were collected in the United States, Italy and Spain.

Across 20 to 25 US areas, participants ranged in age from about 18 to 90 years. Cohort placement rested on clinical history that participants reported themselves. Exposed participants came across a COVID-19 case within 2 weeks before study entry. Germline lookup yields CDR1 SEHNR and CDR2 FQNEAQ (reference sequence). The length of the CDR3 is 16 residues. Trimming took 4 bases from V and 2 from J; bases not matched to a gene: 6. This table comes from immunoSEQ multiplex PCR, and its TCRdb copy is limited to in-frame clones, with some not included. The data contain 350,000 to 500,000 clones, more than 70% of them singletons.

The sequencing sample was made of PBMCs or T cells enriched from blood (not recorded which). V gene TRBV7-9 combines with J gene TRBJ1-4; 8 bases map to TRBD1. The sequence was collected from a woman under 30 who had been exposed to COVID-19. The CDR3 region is CASSSYRTGTNEKLFF. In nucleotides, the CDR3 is TGTGCCAGCAGCTCCTATCGGACAGGGACTAATGAAAAACTGTTTTTT.